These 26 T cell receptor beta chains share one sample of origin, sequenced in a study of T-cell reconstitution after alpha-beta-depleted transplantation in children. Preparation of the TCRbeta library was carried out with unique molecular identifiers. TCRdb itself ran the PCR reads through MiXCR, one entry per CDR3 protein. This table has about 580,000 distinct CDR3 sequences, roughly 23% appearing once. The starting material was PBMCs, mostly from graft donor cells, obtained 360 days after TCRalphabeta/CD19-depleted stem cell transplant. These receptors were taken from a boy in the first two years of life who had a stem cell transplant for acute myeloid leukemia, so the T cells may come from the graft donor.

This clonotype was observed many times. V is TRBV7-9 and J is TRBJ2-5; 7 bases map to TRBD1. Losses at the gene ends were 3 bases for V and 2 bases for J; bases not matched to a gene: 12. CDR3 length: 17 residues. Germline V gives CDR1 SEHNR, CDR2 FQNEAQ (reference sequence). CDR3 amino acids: CASSFPSDRAYQETQYF. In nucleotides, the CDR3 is TGTGCCAGCAGCTTCCCCTCCGACAGGGCTTATCAAGAGACCCAGTACTTC.

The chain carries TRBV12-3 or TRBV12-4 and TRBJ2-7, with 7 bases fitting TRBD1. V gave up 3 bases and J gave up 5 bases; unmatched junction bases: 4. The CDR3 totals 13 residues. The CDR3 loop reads CASSFETGHEQYF. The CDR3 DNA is TGTGCCAGCAGTTTTGAGACAGGGCACGAGCAGTACTTC.

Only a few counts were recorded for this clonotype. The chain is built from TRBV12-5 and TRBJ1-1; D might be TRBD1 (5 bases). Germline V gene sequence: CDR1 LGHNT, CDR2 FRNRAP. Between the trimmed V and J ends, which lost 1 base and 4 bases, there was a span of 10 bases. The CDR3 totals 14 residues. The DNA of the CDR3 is TGTGCTAGTGGTTTGGATAAGGGGCGCACTGAAGCTTTCTTT. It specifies CASGLDKGRTEAFF.

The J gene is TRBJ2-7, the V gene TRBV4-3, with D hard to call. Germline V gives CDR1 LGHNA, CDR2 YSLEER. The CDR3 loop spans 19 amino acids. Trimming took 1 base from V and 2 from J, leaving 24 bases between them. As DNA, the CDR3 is TGCGCCAGCAGCCAAGGCCATCCCGGGTCGGCAGGCCGACCCTACGAGCAGTACTTC. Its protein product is CASSQGHPGSAGRPYEQYF.

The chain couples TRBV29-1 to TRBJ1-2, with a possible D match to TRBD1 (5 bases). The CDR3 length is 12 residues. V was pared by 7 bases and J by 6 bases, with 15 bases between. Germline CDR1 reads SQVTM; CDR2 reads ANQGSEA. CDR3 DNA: TGCAGCGATTATAGCGGGGGGGATGGCTACACCTTC. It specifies CSDYSGGDGYTF.

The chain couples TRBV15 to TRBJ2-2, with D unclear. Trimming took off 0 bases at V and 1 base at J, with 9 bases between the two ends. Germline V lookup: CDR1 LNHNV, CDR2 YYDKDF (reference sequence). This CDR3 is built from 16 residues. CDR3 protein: CATSRDASVNTGELFF. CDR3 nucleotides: TGTGCCACCAGCAGAGACGCGAGCGTGAACACCGGGGAGCTGTTTTTT.

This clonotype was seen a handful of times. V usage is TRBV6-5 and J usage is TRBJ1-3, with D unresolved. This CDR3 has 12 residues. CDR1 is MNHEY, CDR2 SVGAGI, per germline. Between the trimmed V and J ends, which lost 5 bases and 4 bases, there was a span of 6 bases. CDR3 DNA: TGTGCCAGCAGTAATGGGGGAAACACCATATATTTT. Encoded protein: CASSNGGNTIYF.

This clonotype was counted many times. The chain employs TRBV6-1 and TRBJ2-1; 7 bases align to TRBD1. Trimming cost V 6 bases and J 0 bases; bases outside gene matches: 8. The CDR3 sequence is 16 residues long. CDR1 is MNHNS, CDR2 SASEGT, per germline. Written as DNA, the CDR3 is TGTGCCAGCAGGGGACCGGGACAGCCCTCCTACAATGAGCAGTTCTTC. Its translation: CASRGPGQPSYNEQFF.

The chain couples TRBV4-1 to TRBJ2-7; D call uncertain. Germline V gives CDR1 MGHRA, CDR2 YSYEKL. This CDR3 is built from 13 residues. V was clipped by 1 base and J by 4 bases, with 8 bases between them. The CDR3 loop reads CASSQVLWYEQYV. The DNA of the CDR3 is TGCGCCAGCAGCCAAGTTTTGTGGTACGAGCAGTACGTC.

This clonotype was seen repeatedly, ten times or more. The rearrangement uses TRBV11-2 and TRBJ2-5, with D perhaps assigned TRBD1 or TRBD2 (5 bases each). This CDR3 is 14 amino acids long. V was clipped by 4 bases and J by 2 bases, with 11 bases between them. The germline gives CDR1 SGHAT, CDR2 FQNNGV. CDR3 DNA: TGTGCCAGCAGCTCCCGTTGGGGGCAAGAGACCCAGTACTTC. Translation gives CASSSRWGQETQYF.

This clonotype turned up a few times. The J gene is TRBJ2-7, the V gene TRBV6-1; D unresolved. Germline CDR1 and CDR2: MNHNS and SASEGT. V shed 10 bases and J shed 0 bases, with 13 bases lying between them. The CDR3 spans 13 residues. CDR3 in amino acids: CATRRLTSYEQYF. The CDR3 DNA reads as TGTGCCACCAGACGGCTGACCTCCTACGAGCAGTACTTC.

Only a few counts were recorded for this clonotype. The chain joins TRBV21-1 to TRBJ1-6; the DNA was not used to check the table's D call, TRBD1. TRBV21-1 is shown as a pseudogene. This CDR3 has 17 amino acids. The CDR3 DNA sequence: TGTGCCAGCAGCCCTTTGCGGGACAGGGGGCCGCGGTCACCCCTCCACTTT. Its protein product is CASSPLRDRGPRSPLHF.

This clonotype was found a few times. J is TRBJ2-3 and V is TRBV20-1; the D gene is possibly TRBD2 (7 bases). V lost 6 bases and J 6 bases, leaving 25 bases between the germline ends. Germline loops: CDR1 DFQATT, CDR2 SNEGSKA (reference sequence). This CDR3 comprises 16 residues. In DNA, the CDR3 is TGCAGTGCCGCTAGCGGTGGGGGGGCCGGTTGGGATACGCAGTATTTT. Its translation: CSAASGGGAGWDTQYF.

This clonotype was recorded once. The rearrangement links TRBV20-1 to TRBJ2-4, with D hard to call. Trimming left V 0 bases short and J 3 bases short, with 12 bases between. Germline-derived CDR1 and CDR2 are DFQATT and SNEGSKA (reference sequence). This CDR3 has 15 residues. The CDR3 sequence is CSARDATQLKNIQYF. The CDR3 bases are TGCAGTGCTAGAGATGCGACTCAGCTCAAAAACATTCAGTACTTC.

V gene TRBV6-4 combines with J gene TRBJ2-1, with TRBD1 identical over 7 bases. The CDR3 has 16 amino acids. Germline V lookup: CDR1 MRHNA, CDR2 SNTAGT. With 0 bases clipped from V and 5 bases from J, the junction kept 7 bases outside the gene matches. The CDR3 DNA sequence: TGTGCCAGCAGTGACTCGCATCGGACAGGTAACAATGAGCAGTTCTTC. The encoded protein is CASSDSHRTGNNEQFF.

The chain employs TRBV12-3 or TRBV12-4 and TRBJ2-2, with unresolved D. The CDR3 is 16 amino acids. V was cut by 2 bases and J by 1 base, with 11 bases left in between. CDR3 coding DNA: TGTGCCAGCAGTTTACCCCGCGGTATGAACACCGGGGAGCTGTTTTTT. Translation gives CASSLPRGMNTGELFF.

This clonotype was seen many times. CDR3 DNA sequence: TGTGCCAGCAGTTACTATTCCACTTCGGATACGCAGTATTTT. It translates to CASSYYSTSDTQYF. The chain carries TRBV6-2 or TRBV6-3 and TRBJ2-3, with D unclear. Germline-derived CDR1 and CDR2 are MNHEY and SVGEGT. V was shortened by 1 base and J by 6 bases, with 11 bases between the two germline ends. The CDR3 extends over 14 amino acids.

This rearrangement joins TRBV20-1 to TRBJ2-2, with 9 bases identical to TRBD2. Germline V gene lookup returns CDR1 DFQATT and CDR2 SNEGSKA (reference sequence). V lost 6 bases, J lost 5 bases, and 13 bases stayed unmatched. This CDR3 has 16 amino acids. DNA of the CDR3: TGCAGTGCCCCCTTGTTGCGGGGGGGCCGAACCGGGGAGCTGTTTTTT. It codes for CSAPLLRGGRTGELFF.

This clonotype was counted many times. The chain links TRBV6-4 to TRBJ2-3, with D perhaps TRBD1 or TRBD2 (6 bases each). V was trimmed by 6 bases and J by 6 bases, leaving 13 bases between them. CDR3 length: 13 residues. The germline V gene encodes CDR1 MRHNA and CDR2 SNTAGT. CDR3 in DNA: TGTGCCAGCAGCCTGGAAGGGGGGGATACGCAGTATTTT. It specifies CASSLEGGDTQYF.

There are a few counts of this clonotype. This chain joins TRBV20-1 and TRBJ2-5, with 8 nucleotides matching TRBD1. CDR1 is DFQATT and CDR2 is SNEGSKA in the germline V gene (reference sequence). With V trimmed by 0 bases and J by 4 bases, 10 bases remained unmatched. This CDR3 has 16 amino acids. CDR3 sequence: CSARDPGGVRGETQYF. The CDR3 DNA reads TGCAGTGCTAGAGATCCAGGGGGCGTACGGGGAGAGACCCAGTACTTC.

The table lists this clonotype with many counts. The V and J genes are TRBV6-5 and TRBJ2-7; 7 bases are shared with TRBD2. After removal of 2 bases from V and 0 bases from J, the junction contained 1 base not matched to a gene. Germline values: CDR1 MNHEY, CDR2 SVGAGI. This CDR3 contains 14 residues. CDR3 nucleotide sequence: TGTGCCAGCAGTTACGGGGGGGGCTCCTACGAGCAGTACTTC. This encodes CASSYGGGSYEQYF.

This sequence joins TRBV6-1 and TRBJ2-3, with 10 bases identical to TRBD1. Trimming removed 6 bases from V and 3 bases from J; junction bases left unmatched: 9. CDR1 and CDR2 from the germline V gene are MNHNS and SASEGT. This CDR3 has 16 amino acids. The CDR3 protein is CASSRFTDRGTDTQYF. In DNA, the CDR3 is TGTGCCAGCAGCCGATTCACGGACAGGGGGACAGATACGCAGTATTTT.

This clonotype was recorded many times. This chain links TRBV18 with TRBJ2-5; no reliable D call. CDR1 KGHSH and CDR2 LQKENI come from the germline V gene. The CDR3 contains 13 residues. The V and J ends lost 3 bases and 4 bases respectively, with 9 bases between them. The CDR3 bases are TGTGCCAGCTCACCGGCTGTTCGAGAGACCCAGTACTTC. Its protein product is CASSPAVRETQYF.

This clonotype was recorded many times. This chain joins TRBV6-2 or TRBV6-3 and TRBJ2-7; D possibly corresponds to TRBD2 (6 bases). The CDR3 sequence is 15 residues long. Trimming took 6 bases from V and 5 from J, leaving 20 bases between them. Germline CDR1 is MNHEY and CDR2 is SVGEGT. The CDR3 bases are TGTGCCAGCAGCCCGGTCGGAGGGGCCAATCACGAGCAGTACTTC. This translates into CASSPVGGANHEQYF.

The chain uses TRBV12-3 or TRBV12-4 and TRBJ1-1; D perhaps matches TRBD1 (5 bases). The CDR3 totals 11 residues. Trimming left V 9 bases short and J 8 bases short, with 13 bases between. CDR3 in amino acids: CASVGTAEAFF. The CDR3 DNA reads TGTGCCAGTGTTGGGACCGCGGAAGCTTTCTTT.

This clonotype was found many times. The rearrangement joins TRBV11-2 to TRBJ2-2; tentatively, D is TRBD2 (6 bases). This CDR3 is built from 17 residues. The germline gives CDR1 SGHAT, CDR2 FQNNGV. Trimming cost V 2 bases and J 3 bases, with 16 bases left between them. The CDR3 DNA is TGTGCCAGCAGCTTACCTGGCGGGGAAGGGGACACCGGGGAGCTGTTTTTT. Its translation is CASSLPGGEGDTGELFF.